The 14 T cell receptor beta chains below were found in one sample sequenced in a study of Graves' ophthalmopathy and Graves' hyperthyroidism. The authors amplified TCR beta CDR3 regions, and they did so from RNA transcripts for repertoire sequencing. RT-PCR was first run with HTBI primers, then multiplex PCR in a second round. TCRdb called the multiplex PCR reads again in MiXCR, with one record for every CDR3 protein. Of 200,000 to 300,000 distinct CDR3 sequences listed, less than 55% are singletons. The specimen sequenced was peripheral blood. These receptors originate from an adult man with Graves' ophthalmopathy.

This clonotype was observed a single time. The rearrangement links TRBV4-1 to TRBJ1-5; no definite D call. The V and J ends lost 2 bases and 3 bases respectively, with 8 bases between them. Germline lookup yields CDR1 MGHRA and CDR2 YSYEKL. This CDR3 spans 14 amino acids. The CDR3 DNA follows: TGCGCCAGCAGCCAAACAGCCTTCAATCAGCCCCAGCATTTT. Residues: CASSQTAFNQPQHF.

This clonotype was observed a handful of times. The genes are TRBV4-2 and TRBJ2-5; D perhaps matches TRBD2 (6 bases). This CDR3 has 13 residues. CDR1 and CDR2 from the germline V gene are LGHNA and YNFKEQ. With 1 base removed from V and 5 bases from J, the gap between germline ends came to 8 bases. The CDR3 DNA sequence: TGTGCCAGCAGCCAAGGACTAGGGGAGACCCAGTACTTC. Protein sequence: CASSQGLGETQYF.

This clonotype has a handful of counts. This chain uses TRBV5-1 with TRBJ1-3; weak D call: TRBD1 (5 bases). V gave up 3 bases and J gave up 8 bases, with 15 bases separating them. Per germline, CDR1 SGHRS and CDR2 YFSETQ. The CDR3 extends over 14 amino acids. The chain's CDR3 is CASSSQGVRDTIYF. In DNA form, the CDR3 reads TGCGCCAGCAGCTCCCAGGGTGTTCGAGACACCATATATTTT.

This clonotype showed up just a few times. CDR3 bases: TGTGCCAGCAGTGAAACAGGTCGATCTGAGTCCGGGGAGCTGTTTTTT. It encodes CASSETGRSESGELFF. The chain recombines TRBV2 with TRBJ2-2; perhaps TRBD1 as D (5 bases). Germline CDR1 SNHLY, CDR2 FYNNEI. This CDR3 contains 16 residues. Between the trimmed V and J ends, which lost 2 bases and 6 bases, there was a span of 16 bases.

In its sample, this clonotype was seen once. The germline gene is not matched at one end of the junction; a read error may be the cause. The gene calls are TRBV7-9 and TRBJ2-5; D assignment may be TRBD1 or TRBD2 (5 bases each). The CDR3 has 10 residues. Germline V gene lookup returns CDR1 SEHNR and CDR2 FQNEAQ (reference sequence). CDR3 protein: CASQSGTLDF. The CDR3 bases are TGTGCCAGCCAGTCCGGGACCTTGGACTTC.

The J gene is TRBJ1-6, the V gene TRBV5-1, with 9 bases that match TRBD1. Looked up from germline, CDR1 is SGHRS and CDR2 is YFSETQ. With V trimmed by 4 bases and J by 9 bases, 14 bases remained unmatched. The CDR3 runs to 17 residues. The CDR3 sequence is CASSPDPPGQGVSPLHF. In nucleotides, the CDR3 is TGCGCCAGCAGCCCGGACCCTCCGGGACAGGGAGTTTCACCCCTCCACTTT.

The rearrangement joins TRBV29-1 to TRBJ1-1, with a possible D match to TRBD1 (5 bases). Looked up from germline, CDR1 is SQVTM and CDR2 is ANQGSEA. Trimming pared 2 bases from V and 1 base from J, leaving 11 bases between. CDR3 size: 14 residues. The CDR3 DNA sequence: TGCAGCGTTGAACGGGGGGGGTGGAACACTGAAGCTTTCTTT. Translating it yields CSVERGGWNTEAFF.

This clonotype showed up just a few times. CDR3 protein: CASSLVGGGETQYF. As DNA, the CDR3 is TGTGCCAGCAGCTTAGTAGGGGGGGGAGAGACCCAGTACTTC. V gene TRBV7-6 combines with J gene TRBJ2-5; maybe TRBD2 (7 bases). Trimming cost V 1 base and J 4 bases, with 10 bases left between them. The length of the CDR3 is 14 residues. Germline loops: CDR1 SGHVS, CDR2 FNYEAQ.

V gene TRBV10-2 combines with J gene TRBJ2-5, with D tentatively TRBD2 (7 bases). This CDR3 is 15 amino acids long. Germline V gene data show CDR1 as WSHSY and CDR2 as SAAADI. The V end lost 3 bases, the J end lost 4 bases, and 15 bases lay between the germline ends. Here the CDR3 reads CASSDQGTIGETQYF. The CDR3 DNA sequence: TGCGCCAGCAGTGACCAGGGGACTATCGGAGAGACCCAGTACTTC.

This clonotype was seen many times. V and J are TRBV29-1 and TRBJ1-2; tentatively, D is TRBD1 (5 bases). This CDR3 spans 11 amino acids. V lost 8 bases to trimming and J lost 8 bases, with 15 bases between them. Germline CDR1 SQVTM, CDR2 ANQGSEA. As DNA, the CDR3 is TGCAGCACTAGGGAGGGGTACGGCTACACCTTC. Its protein is CSTREGYGYTF.

This clonotype was picked up a small number of times. The chain joins TRBV7-8 to TRBJ2-2; TRBD1 might be the D (5 bases). The ends were cut back, 4 bases at V and 1 base at J, with 10 bases in the middle. The CDR3 is made up of 15 amino acids. Germline V CDR1 and CDR2: SGHVS, FQNEAQ. CDR3 loop: CASSSGTGNTGELFF. The CDR3 DNA follows: TGTGCCAGCAGCTCAGGAACAGGGAACACCGGGGAGCTGTTTTTT. The whole variable domain, remainder taken from reference TRBV7-8 and TRBJ2-2, is GAGVSQSPRYKVAKRGQDVALRCDPISGHVSLFWYQQALGQGPEFLTYFQNEAQLDKSGLPSDRFFAERPEGSVSTLKIQRTQQEDSAVYLCASSSGTGNTGELFFGEGSRLTVL.

The genes are TRBV15 and TRBJ1-5, with TRBD1 identical over 12 bases. The CDR3 has 13 residues. Germline V gene sequence: CDR1 LNHNV, CDR2 YYDKDF (reference sequence). V was pared by 1 base and J by 14 bases, with 3 bases of the junction left unmatched. The CDR3: CATSRAGTGGEHF. Written as DNA, the CDR3 is TGTGCCACCAGCAGAGCCGGGACAGGGGGCGAGCATTTT.

The gene calls are TRBV7-6 and TRBJ2-7; D is possibly TRBD1 (5 bases). Germline V gives CDR1 SGHVS, CDR2 FNYEAQ. This CDR3 comprises 12 residues. The V end lost 2 bases, the J end lost 6 bases, and 8 bases lay between the germline ends. CDR3 DNA sequence: TGTGCCAGCAGCTTATGGGGCGGCGAGCAGTACTTC. Translated: CASSLWGGEQYF.

Ten or more counts support this clonotype. The chain combines TRBV29-1 with TRBJ2-7; D might be TRBD2 (5 bases). V dropped 3 bases and J dropped 6 bases, with 6 bases sitting between them. Germline CDR1 and CDR2: SQVTM and ANQGSEA. The CDR3 has 10 residues. The chain's CDR3 is CSVDEGEQYF. CDR3 nucleotide sequence: TGCAGCGTTGACGAGGGCGAGCAGTACTTC.